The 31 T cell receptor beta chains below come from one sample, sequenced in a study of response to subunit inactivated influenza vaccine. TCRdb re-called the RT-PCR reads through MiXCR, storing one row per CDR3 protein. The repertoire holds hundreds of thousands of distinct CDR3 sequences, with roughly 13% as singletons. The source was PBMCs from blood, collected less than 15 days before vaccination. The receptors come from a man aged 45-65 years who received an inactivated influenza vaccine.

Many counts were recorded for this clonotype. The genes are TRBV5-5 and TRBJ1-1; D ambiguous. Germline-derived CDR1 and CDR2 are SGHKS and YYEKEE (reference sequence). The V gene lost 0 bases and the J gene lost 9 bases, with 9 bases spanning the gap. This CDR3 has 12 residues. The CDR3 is CASSLERLKAFF. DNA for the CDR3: TGTGCCAGCAGCTTGGAGAGGTTAAAAGCTTTCTTT.

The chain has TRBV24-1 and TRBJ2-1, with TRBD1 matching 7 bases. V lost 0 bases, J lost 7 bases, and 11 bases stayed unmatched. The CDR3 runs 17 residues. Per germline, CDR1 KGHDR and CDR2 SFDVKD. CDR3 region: CATSDLRGRDRENEQFF. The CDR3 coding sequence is TGTGCCACCAGTGATTTGCGAGGGCGAGACAGGGAAAATGAGCAGTTCTTC.

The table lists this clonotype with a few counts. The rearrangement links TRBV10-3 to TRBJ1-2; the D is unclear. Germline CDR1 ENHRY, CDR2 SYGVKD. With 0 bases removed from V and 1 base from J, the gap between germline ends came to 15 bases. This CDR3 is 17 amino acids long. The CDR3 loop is CAISESKLGLINYGYTF. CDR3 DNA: TGTGCCATCAGTGAGTCGAAGCTTGGACTGATTAACTATGGCTACACCTTC.

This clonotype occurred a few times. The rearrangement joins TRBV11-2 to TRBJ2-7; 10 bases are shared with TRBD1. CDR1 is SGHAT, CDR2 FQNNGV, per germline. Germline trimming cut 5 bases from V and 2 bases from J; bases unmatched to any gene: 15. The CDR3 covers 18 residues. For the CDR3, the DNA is TGTGCCAGCAGCGCACTTCCTGCCGGGACAGGGGACGCCTACGAGCAGTACTTC. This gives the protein CASSALPAGTGDAYEQYF.

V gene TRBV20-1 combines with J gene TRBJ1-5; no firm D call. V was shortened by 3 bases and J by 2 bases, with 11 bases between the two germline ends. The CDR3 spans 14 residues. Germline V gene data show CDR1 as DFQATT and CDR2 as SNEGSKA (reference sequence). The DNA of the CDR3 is TGCAGTGCTAGGGGGATGAGTGGCAATCAGCCCCAGCATTTT. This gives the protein CSARGMSGNQPQHF.

The CDR3 DNA sequence: TGTGCCAGCAGCCTAACCCGCGACAGGGGGCGCAACACCGGGGAGCTGTTTTTT. Protein sequence: CASSLTRDRGRNTGELFF. The chain has TRBV7-8 and TRBJ2-2, with 10 bases matching TRBD1. The CDR3 runs 18 residues. Trimming removed 5 bases from V and 2 bases from J; junction bases left unmatched: 11. The germline CDR1 and CDR2 sequences are SGHVS and FQNEAQ.

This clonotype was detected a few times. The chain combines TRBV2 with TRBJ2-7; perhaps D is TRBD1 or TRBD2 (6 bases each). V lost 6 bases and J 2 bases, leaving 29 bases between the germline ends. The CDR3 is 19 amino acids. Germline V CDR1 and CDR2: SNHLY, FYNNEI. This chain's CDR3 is CASRQPGQANPRETYEQYF. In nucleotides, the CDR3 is TGTGCCAGCAGGCAACCGGGACAAGCCAACCCCCGGGAGACCTACGAGCAGTACTTC.

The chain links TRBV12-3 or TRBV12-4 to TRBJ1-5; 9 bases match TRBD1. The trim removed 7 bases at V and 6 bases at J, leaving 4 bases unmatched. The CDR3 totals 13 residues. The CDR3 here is CASNRGHGQPQHF. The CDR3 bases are TGTGCCAGCAACAGGGGGCACGGTCAGCCCCAGCATTTT.

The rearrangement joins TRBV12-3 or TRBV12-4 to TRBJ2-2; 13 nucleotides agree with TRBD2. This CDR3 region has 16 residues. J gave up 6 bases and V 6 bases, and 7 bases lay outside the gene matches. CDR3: CASSPTGTSGAGELFF. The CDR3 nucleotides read TGTGCCAGCAGCCCGACCGGGACTAGCGGGGCCGGGGAGCTGTTTTTT.

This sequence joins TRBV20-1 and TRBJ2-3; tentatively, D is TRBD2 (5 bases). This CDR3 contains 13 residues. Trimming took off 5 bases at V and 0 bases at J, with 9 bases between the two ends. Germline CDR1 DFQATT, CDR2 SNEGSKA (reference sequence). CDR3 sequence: CSASRTSTDTQYF. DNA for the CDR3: TGCAGTGCTTCTCGGACTAGCACAGATACGCAGTATTTT.

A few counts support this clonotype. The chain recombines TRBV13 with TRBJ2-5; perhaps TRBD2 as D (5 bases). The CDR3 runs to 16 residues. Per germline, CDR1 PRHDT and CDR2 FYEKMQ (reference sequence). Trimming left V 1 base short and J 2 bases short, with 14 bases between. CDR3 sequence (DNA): TGTGCCAGCAGCTTAGCCGGGCGGGTGGGGCAAGAGACCCAGTACTTC. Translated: CASSLAGRVGQETQYF.

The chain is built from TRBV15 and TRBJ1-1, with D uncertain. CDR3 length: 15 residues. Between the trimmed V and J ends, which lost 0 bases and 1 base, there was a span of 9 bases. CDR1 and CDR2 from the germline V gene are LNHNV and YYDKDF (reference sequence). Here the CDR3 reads CATSRDRHQNTEAFF. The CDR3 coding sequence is TGTGCCACCAGCAGAGATAGACACCAGAACACTGAAGCTTTCTTT. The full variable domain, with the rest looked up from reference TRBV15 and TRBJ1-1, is DAMVIQNPRYQVTQFGKPVTLSCSQTLNHNVMYWYQQKSSQAPKLLFHYYDKDFNNEADTPDNFQSRRPNTSFCFLDIRSPGLGDTAMYLCATSRDRHQNTEAFFGQGTRLTVV.

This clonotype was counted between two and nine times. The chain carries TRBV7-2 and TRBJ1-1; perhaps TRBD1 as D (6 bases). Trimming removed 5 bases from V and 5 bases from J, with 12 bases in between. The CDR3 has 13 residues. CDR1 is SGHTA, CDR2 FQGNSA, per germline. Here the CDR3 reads CASSMTGRTEAFF. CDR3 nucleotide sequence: TGTGCCAGCAGCATGACAGGTCGAACTGAAGCTTTCTTT.

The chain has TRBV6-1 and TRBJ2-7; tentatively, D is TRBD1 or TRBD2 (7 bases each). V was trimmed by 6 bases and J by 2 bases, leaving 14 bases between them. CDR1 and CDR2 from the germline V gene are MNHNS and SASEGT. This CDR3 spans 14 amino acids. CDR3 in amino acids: CASSQGGKTYEQYF. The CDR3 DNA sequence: TGTGCCAGCAGCCAGGGGGGGAAGACCTACGAGCAGTACTTC.

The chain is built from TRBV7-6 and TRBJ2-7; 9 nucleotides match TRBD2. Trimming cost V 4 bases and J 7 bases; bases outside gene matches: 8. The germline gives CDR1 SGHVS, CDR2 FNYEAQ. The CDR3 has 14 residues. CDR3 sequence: CASSSSGNSLEQYF. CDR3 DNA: TGTGCCAGCAGCTCTAGCGGGAATTCCTTGGAGCAGTACTTC.

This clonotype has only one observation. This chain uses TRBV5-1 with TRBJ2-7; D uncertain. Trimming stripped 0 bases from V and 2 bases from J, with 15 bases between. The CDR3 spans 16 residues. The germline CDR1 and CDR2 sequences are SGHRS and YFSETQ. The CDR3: CASSLGLGVRAYEQYF. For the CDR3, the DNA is TGCGCCAGCAGCTTGGGGCTGGGCGTAAGAGCCTACGAGCAGTACTTC.

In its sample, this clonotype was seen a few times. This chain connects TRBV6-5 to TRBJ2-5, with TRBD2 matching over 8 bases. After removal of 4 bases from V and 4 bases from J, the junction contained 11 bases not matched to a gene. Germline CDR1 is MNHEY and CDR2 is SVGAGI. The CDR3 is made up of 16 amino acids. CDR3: CASSSRYSGAAETQYF. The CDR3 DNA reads TGTGCCAGCAGTTCCCGGTATAGCGGGGCCGCAGAGACCCAGTACTTC.

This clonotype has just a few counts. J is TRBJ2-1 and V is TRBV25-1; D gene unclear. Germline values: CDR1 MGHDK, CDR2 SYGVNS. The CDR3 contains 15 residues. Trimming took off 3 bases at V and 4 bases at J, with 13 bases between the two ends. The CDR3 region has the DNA TGTGCCAGCAGTGACGGTGGTGGGGTATACAATGAGCAGTTCTTC. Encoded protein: CASSDGGGVYNEQFF.

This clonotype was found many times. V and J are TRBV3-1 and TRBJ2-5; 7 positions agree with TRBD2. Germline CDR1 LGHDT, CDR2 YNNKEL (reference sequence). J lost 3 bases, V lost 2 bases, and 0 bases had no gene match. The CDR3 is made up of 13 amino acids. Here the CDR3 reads CASSQLAEETQYF. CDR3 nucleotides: TGTGCCAGCAGCCAACTAGCGGAAGAGACCCAGTACTTC.

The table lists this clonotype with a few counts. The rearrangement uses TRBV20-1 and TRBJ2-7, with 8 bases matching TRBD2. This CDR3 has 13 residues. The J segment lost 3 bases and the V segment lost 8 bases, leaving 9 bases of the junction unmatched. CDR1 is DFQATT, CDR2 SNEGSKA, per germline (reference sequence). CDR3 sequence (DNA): TGCAGTAGCGGGAGAGGCGCCGGCTACGAGCAGTACTTC. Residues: CSSGRGAGYEQYF.

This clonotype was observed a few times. CDR3 DNA: TGCGCCAGCAGCCCCGGGACTGATTCTAGCACAGATACGCAGTATTTT. Residues: CASSPGTDSSTDTQYF. The chain employs TRBV5-1 and TRBJ2-3, with D perhaps matching TRBD2 (6 bases). CDR3 length equals 16 residues. Germline CDR1 reads SGHRS; CDR2 reads YFSETQ. Trimming shortened V by 4 bases and J by 0 bases, and 15 bases separated the two germline ends.

The CDR3, as DNA: TGCAGCCTCACAGAAGCTTCCACCGGGGAGCTGTTTTTT. Its protein is CSLTEASTGELFF. The chain recombines TRBV20-1 with TRBJ2-2; D uncertain. The germline V gene encodes CDR1 DFQATT and CDR2 SNEGSKA (reference sequence). The CDR3 is 13 amino acids.

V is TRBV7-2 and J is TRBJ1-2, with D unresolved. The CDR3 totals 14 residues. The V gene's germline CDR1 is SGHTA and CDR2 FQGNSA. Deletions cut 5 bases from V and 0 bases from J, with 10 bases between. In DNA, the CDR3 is TGTGCCAGCAGCAGTGTAGTAGCTAACTATGGCTACACCTTC. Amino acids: CASSSVVANYGYTF.

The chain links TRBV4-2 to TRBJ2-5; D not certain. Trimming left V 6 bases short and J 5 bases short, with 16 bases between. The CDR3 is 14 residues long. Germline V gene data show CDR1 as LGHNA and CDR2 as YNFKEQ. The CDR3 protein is CASSRTLGMETQYF. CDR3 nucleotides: TGTGCCAGCAGTCGTACACTGGGGATGGAGACCCAGTACTTC.

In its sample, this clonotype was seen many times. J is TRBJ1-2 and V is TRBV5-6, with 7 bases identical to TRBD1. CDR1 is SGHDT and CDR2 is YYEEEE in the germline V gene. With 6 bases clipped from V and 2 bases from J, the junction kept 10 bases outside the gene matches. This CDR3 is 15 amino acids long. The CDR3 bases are TGTGCCAGCACCGAAATCGACAGGGCCAACTATGGCTACACCTTC. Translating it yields CASTEIDRANYGYTF.

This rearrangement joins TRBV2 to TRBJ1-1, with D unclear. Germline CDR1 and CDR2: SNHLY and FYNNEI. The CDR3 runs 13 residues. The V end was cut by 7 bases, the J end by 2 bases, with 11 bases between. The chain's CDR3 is CASIREKNTEAFF. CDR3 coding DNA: TGTGCCAGCATCCGGGAGAAAAACACTGAAGCTTTCTTT.

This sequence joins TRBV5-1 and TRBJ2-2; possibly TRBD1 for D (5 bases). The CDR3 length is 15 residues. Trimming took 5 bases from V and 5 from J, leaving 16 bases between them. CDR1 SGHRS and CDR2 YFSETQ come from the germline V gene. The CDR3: CASRDEGVRTGELFF. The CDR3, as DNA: TGCGCCAGCAGAGACGAAGGGGTCCGAACCGGGGAGCTGTTTTTT.

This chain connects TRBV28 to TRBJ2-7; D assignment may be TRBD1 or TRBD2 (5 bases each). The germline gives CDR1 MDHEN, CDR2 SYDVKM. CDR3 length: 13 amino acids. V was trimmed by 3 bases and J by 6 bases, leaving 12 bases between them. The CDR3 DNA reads TGTGCCAGCAGTTTGGGACCCCCGGGCGAGCAGTACTTC. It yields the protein CASSLGPPGEQYF.

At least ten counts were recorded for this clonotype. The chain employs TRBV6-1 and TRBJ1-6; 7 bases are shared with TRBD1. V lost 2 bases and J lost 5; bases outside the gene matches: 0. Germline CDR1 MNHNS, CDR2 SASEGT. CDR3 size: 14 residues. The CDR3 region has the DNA TGTGCCAGCAGTGAAACAGGGGATAATTCACCCCTCCACTTT. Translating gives CASSETGDNSPLHF.

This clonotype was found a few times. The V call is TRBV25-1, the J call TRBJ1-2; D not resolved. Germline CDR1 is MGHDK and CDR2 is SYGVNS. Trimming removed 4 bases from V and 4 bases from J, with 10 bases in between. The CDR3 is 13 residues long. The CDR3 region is CASSGGSGYGYTF. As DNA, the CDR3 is TGTGCCAGCAGTGGAGGTTCGGGCTATGGCTACACCTTC.

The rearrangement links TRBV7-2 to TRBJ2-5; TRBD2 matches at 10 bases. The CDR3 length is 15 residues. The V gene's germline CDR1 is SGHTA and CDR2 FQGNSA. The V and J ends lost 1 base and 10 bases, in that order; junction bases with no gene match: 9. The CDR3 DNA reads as TGTGCCAGCAGCTTAGGGGTAGCGGGGGGTCTGAGCCAGTACTTC. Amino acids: CASSLGVAGGLSQYF.